Sequencing of this T cell receptor beta chain was carried out in a study of shared clonotypes between healthy human individuals. CDR3 length equals 16 residues. Germline lookup yields CDR1 KGHSH and CDR2 LQKENI. Trimming removed 4 bases from V and 3 bases from J; junction bases left unmatched: 11. Per the original data handling: Because ImmunoSEQ provided only junction sequences with no quality scores, the filtering differed. Some clones are missing from TCRdb's copy, which holds only in-frame ones; the method was immunoSEQ multiplex PCR. For V, J and clone size, that table is used; D and trimming come from the DNA. The sample gives approximately 2.3 million clones, 80% to 95% of which show up once; 0.39% is in the top ten. Donors were healthy HIV-negative adults without recent acute infections or vaccinations. Into CD45RA+ naive and CD45RA-negative memory subsets, the CD4+ cells were split. This clone was seen once.

This receptor was obtained from a young man in good health. Some clones in this sample may be carry-over from other donors' samples. The chain employs TRBV18 and TRBJ2-7; the match to TRBD2 covers 8 bases. Sequencing used naive CD4+ T cells from PBMCs. As for subset: CD45RA+ positively selected. CDR3 sequence: CASSLGYRGTSYEQYF. The CDR3 DNA reads TGTGCCAGCTCACTAGGTTACCGGGGGACTAGCTACGAGCAGTACTTC.